A single sample gave rise to the 5 T cell receptor beta chains below, sequenced in a study of blood T cell repertoires in COVID-19. Profiled with immunoSEQ multiplex PCR; TCRdb holds only in-frame clones, not every one. The repertoire consists of 250,000 to 300,000 clones, with roughly 90% occurring once and the leading ten covering 1.7%. The sequencing sample was made of PBMCs or T cells enriched from blood (not recorded which). All receptors come from a woman aged 35 to 49 who had recovered from COVID-19.

This sequence joins TRBV3-1 (or the pseudogene TRBV3-2) and TRBJ1-2, with D tentatively TRBD1 (5 bases). The V end lost 4 bases, the J end lost 7 bases, and 13 bases lay between the germline ends. The CDR3 is 13 amino acids. In germline, CDR1 is LGHDT, CDR2 YNNKEL (reference sequence). The CDR3 DNA follows: TGTGCCAGCAGCCTTGGAGGGGTGGGTGGCTACACCTTC. As protein: CASSLGGVGGYTF.

This clone was observed once. The genes are TRBV2 and TRBJ1-2; TRBD1 aligns across 7 bases. The germline CDR1 and CDR2 sequences are SNHLY and FYNNEI. The CDR3 has 13 residues. The trim removed 5 bases at V and 9 bases at J, leaving 9 bases unmatched. The CDR3 protein is CASSLRQGYSYTF. In DNA form, the CDR3 reads TGTGCCAGCAGTCTGCGACAGGGTTACAGCTACACCTTC.

Only one count was recorded for this clone. This chain connects TRBV7-6 to TRBJ1-1; D is perhaps TRBD1 (6 bases). The CDR3 covers 14 residues. Germline V gives CDR1 SGHVS, CDR2 FNYEAQ. The V end was cut by 5 bases, the J end by 4 bases, with 14 bases between. The chain's CDR3 is CASSPMGQFTEAFF. In DNA form, the CDR3 reads TGTGCCAGCAGCCCGATGGGACAATTCACTGAAGCTTTCTTT.

This clone occurred once. This rearrangement joins TRBV12-3 or TRBV12-4 to TRBJ2-1; no clear D. V was clipped by 5 bases and J by 4 bases, with 9 bases between them. This CDR3 region has 13 residues. For the CDR3, the DNA is TGTGCCAGCAGTCGAACACAATACAATGAGCAGTTCTTC. Translating it yields CASSRTQYNEQFF.

The chain is built from TRBV5-1 and TRBJ2-1, with 12 bases lining up with TRBD2. This CDR3 has 19 residues. V shed 2 bases and J 0 bases; nucleotides not matched to a gene: 9. CDR1 SGHRS and CDR2 YFSETQ come from the germline V gene. The CDR3 is CASSFRPSGRASSYNEQFF. The CDR3 coding sequence is TGCGCCAGCAGCTTCCGGCCTAGCGGGAGGGCCAGCTCCTACAATGAGCAGTTCTTC.